The 25 T cell receptor beta chains below all came from one sample that was sequenced in a study of technical replicates of blood from a handful of donors. Libraries were prepared by immunoSEQ multiplex PCR; TCRdb keeps only in-frame clonotypes and omits some of them. This table has around 80,000 clones, about 89% appearing once. Sequenced: T cells isolated from PBMCs. The receptors stem from a human donor in good health.

This chain joins TRBV9 and TRBJ2-1; 9 bases line up with TRBD2. CDR3 length: 15 amino acids. The germline V gene has CDR1 SGDLS and CDR2 YYNGEE. The trim removed 5 bases at V and 4 bases at J, leaving 7 bases unmatched. CDR3 sequence: CASRETSGPYNEQFF. Here the CDR3 DNA reads TGTGCCAGCAGGGAAACTAGCGGGCCATACAATGAGCAGTTCTTC. The entire variable domain, with the rest obtained from reference TRBV9 and TRBJ2-1, is as follows: DSGVTQTPKHLITATGQRVTLRCSPRSGDLSVYWYQQSLDQGLQFLIQYYNGEERAKGNILERFSAQQFPDLHSELNLSSLELGDSALYFCASRETSGPYNEQFFGPGTRLTVL.

The rearrangement joins TRBV28 to TRBJ2-1; TRBD2 matches 7 bases. The germline V gene has CDR1 MDHEN and CDR2 SYDVKM. Trimming at V came to 4 bases and at J to 4 bases, leaving 7 bases not matched to a gene. This CDR3 is built from 15 residues. The CDR3 is CASSYTSDEYNEQFF. CDR3 DNA: TGTGCCAGCAGTTATACTAGCGATGAGTACAATGAGCAGTTCTTC.

The chain uses TRBV7-2 and TRBJ2-1, with a tentative D call TRBD2 (6 bases). V was clipped by 1 base and J by 8 bases, with 21 bases between them. Germline CDR1 is SGHTA and CDR2 is FQGNSA. CDR3 size: 17 residues. The CDR3 loop is CASSLGVNSAGGDEQFF. The CDR3 DNA reads as TGTGCCAGCAGCTTAGGGGTGAATAGCGCCGGGGGTGATGAGCAGTTCTTC. Drawing the rest from reference TRBV7-2 and TRBJ2-1, the complete variable domain is GAGVSQSPSNKVTEKGKDVELRCDPISGHTALYWYRQSLGQGLEFLIYFQGNSAPDKSGLPSDRFSAERTGGSVSTLTIQRTQQEDSAVYLCASSLGVNSAGGDEQFFGPGTRLTVL.

V and J are TRBV11-2 and TRBJ1-2; TRBD1 matches at 7 bases. This CDR3 contains 14 residues. Germline V gives CDR1 SGHAT, CDR2 FQNNGV. Unmatched junction bases numbered 7, after V lost 5 bases and J lost 4 bases. The CDR3 coding sequence is TGTGCCAGCAGCCCCACAGGGGCCCTCTATGGCTACACCTTC. Protein: CASSPTGALYGYTF.

The chain employs TRBV6-5 and TRBJ2-7, with 8 bases lining up with TRBD1. CDR1 and CDR2 from the germline V gene are MNHEY and SVGAGI. J was trimmed by 2 bases and V by 0 bases; bases with no gene match: 6. This CDR3 region has 16 residues. The CDR3 sequence is CASSYSTGQATYEQYF. CDR3 nucleotide sequence: TGTGCCAGCAGTTACTCCACGGGACAGGCGACCTACGAGCAGTACTTC.

J is TRBJ1-5 and V is TRBV9; D not resolved. V shed 0 bases and J shed 7 bases, with 8 bases lying between them. Germline CDR1 SGDLS, CDR2 YYNGEE. The CDR3 is made up of 13 amino acids. This chain's CDR3 is CASSVGYNQPQHF. CDR3 DNA sequence: TGTGCCAGCAGCGTAGGGTACAACCAGCCCCAGCATTTT. Full variable domain (outside the CDR3, taken from reference TRBV9 and TRBJ1-5): DSGVTQTPKHLITATGQRVTLRCSPRSGDLSVYWYQQSLDQGLQFLIQYYNGEERAKGNILERFSAQQFPDLHSELNLSSLELGDSALYFCASSVGYNQPQHFGDGTRLSIL.

V is TRBV6-5 and J is TRBJ1-1; D might be TRBD1 (6 bases). Trimming took 4 bases from V and 0 from J, leaving 15 bases between them. This CDR3 has 16 residues. The V gene's germline CDR1 is MNHEY and CDR2 SVGAGI. Here the CDR3 DNA reads TGTGCCAGCAGTTCCTGGGGGCCCGGTATGAACACTGAAGCTTTCTTT. Protein: CASSSWGPGMNTEAFF.

This chain connects TRBV30 to TRBJ2-4, with 10 bases lining up with TRBD2. V shed 0 bases, J shed 1 base, and the junction held 12 bases outside the gene matches. Germline CDR1 and CDR2: GTSNPN and SVGIG (reference sequence). The CDR3 contains 19 residues. CDR3 DNA: TGTGCCTGGAGTGTACTGCTAGCGGGAGAGGAAATGGCCAAAAACATTCAGTACTTC. Its translation is CAWSVLLAGEEMAKNIQYF.

V is TRBV13 and J is TRBJ2-1, with a weak D call TRBD2 (5 bases). The V and J ends lost 6 bases and 0 bases respectively, with 9 bases between them. The CDR3 extends over 14 amino acids. Per the germline V gene, CDR1 is PRHDT and CDR2 is FYEKMQ (reference sequence). The CDR3 reads CASSGSSSYNEQFF. The CDR3 DNA reads TGTGCCAGCAGTGGGAGTAGCTCCTACAATGAGCAGTTCTTC.

Only one count was recorded for this clone. The genes are TRBV10-3 and TRBJ2-1; D unresolved. Germline V gene data show CDR1 as ENHRY and CDR2 as SYGVKD. The V and J ends lost 3 bases and 2 bases respectively, with 14 bases between them. The CDR3 is made up of 16 amino acids. DNA for the CDR3: TGTGCCATCAGTGAATTGTGGGTAGAGGCCTACAATGAGCAGTTCTTC. Its translation is CAISELWVEAYNEQFF.

A single count supports this clone. This chain uses TRBV19 with TRBJ2-6, with a possible D match to TRBD2 (6 bases). Germline lookup yields CDR1 LNHDA and CDR2 SQIVND (reference sequence). V was trimmed by 8 bases and J by 0 bases, leaving 8 bases between them. This CDR3 region has 14 residues. The CDR3 region is CASREISGANVLTF. The CDR3 nucleotides read TGTGCCAGTCGGGAGATCTCTGGGGCCAACGTCCTGACTTTC.

This clone came up once. The chain carries TRBV9 and TRBJ2-3; the D gene is possibly TRBD2 (6 bases). The germline V and J ends were trimmed by 0 bases and 1 base, with 9 bases remaining between them. CDR3 size: 15 residues. Per the germline V gene, CDR1 is SGDLS and CDR2 is YYNGEE. Written as DNA, the CDR3 is TGTGCCAGCAGCGTAGCCGGGAGTGGCACAGATACGCAGTATTTT. It specifies CASSVAGSGTDTQYF.

This rearrangement joins TRBV6-6 to TRBJ1-1; D remains unclear. The CDR3 spans 12 residues. Germline lookup yields CDR1 MNHNY and CDR2 SVGAGI (reference sequence). V lost 6 bases to trimming and J lost 8 bases, with 13 bases between them. The CDR3 reads CASSLIRREAFF. The CDR3 region has the DNA TGTGCCAGCAGCCTAATTCGGCGGGAAGCTTTCTTT.

This chain joins TRBV5-1 and TRBJ2-5; D is undetermined. The J call may be wrong; the DNA end is better matched by TRBJ2-7. The V gene's germline CDR1 is SGHRS and CDR2 YFSETQ. The CDR3 extends over 12 amino acids. The CDR3 bases are TGCGCCAGCAGCTCGAATATATACGAGCAGTACTTC. This codes for CASSSNIYEQYF.

The rearrangement joins TRBV13 to TRBJ1-6; tentative D call: TRBD1 (6 bases). The CDR3 runs 18 residues. The germline CDR1 and CDR2 sequences are PRHDT and FYEKMQ (reference sequence). V lost 5 bases and J 8 bases, leaving 25 bases between the germline ends. In nucleotides, the CDR3 is TGTGCCAGCAGCCGGACAGCGGGGGATAGTCCGATCCATTCACCCCTCCACTTT. This translates into CASSRTAGDSPIHSPLHF.

The J gene is TRBJ2-2, the V gene TRBV23-1; D gene uncertain. TRBV23-1 is recorded as an ORF, its role being uncertain. The length of the CDR3 is 14 residues. V lost 0 bases and J 6 bases, leaving 8 bases between the germline ends. The CDR3 sequence is CASSQSTRSGELFF. The CDR3 DNA is TGCGCCAGCAGTCAATCGACCAGGTCCGGGGAGCTGTTTTTT.

The chain has TRBV19 and TRBJ2-7; tentative D call: TRBD1 (6 bases). This CDR3 region has 14 residues. The V and J ends lost 5 bases and 2 bases respectively, with 13 bases between them. CDR1 and CDR2 from the germline V gene are LNHDA and SQIVND (reference sequence). The CDR3 DNA follows: TGTGCCAGTAGTTCCTACAGGGATCCCTACGAGCAGTACTTC. Its protein product is CASSSYRDPYEQYF. The full variable domain, with the rest looked up from reference TRBV19 and TRBJ2-7, is DGGITQSPKYLFRKEGQNVTLSCEQNLNHDAMYWYRQDPGQGLRLIYYSQIVNDFQKGDIAEGYSVSREKKESFPLTVTSAQKNPTAFYLCASSSYRDPYEQYFGPGTRLTVT.

The gene calls are TRBV4-3 and TRBJ2-1; D remains ambiguous. Between the trimmed V and J ends, which lost 4 bases and 7 bases, there was a span of 11 bases. Germline assignment: CDR1 LGHNA and CDR2 YSLEER. This CDR3 comprises 13 residues. The CDR3 region has the DNA TGCGCCAGCAGCCTGTACTACGGGAATGAGCAGTTCTTC. Translating gives CASSLYYGNEQFF.

As concerns this clone: Other nucleotide sequences from this sample produce the same CDR3. The chain recombines TRBV11-2 with TRBJ2-7; TRBD2 matches at 11 bases. CDR1 SGHAT and CDR2 FQNNGV come from the germline V gene. The CDR3 has 14 residues. The V and J ends lost 2 bases and 3 bases, in that order; junction bases with no gene match: 0. The CDR3 here is CASSLTSGSYEQYF. The DNA for the CDR3 is TGTGCCAGCAGCTTAACTAGCGGGAGCTACGAGCAGTACTTC.

The rearrangement links TRBV11-3 to TRBJ2-7; perhaps TRBD1 as D (6 bases). The CDR3 totals 15 residues. Looked up from germline, CDR1 is SGHNT and CDR2 is YENEEA. Trimming took 2 bases from V and 3 from J, leaving 14 bases between them. DNA of the CDR3: TGTGCCAGCAGCTTATGGGGGCAGGGTTTCTACGAGCAGTACTTC. Encoded protein: CASSLWGQGFYEQYF.

The chain recombines TRBV28 with TRBJ1-1; D remains ambiguous. CDR1 MDHEN and CDR2 SYDVKM come from the germline V gene. Between the trimmed V and J ends, which lost 3 bases and 5 bases, there was a span of 7 bases. The CDR3 totals 12 residues. The CDR3 nucleotides read TGTGCCAGCAGTTTCGGGAAAACTGAAGCTTTCTTT. Protein product: CASSFGKTEAFF.

V gene TRBV9 combines with J gene TRBJ2-1; 8 bases are a match to TRBD1. The CDR3 contains 13 residues. Germline assignment: CDR1 SGDLS and CDR2 YYNGEE. The junction had 4 bases not matched to a gene; V was cut back by 5 bases and J by 6 bases. For the CDR3, the DNA is TGTGCCAGCAGGAAAGGACAGGGCAATGAGCAGTTCTTC. Its protein is CASRKGQGNEQFF.

V is TRBV27 and J is TRBJ2-5, with TRBD2 matching 11 bases. Losses at the gene ends were 8 bases for V and 2 bases for J; bases not matched to a gene: 7. Germline V gene lookup returns CDR1 MNHEY and CDR2 SMNVEV (reference sequence). This CDR3 is 15 amino acids long. The DNA of the CDR3 is TGTGCCAGCTCGCCGGGACTAGCGGTTCAAGAGACCCAGTACTTC. This translates into CASSPGLAVQETQYF.

The chain has TRBV30 and TRBJ2-7; TRBD2 aligns across 11 bases. Looked up from germline, CDR1 is GTSNPN and CDR2 is SVGIG (reference sequence). This CDR3 spans 14 amino acids. The ends lost 5 bases at V and 2 bases at J; junction bases unmatched: 5. The CDR3 spells CAWELAGATYEQYF. In DNA, the CDR3 is TGTGCCTGGGAACTAGCGGGAGCTACCTACGAGCAGTACTTC.

The chain links TRBV6-5 to TRBJ2-2, with a possible D match to TRBD2 (6 bases). The CDR3 spans 14 residues. Germline CDR1 reads MNHEY; CDR2 reads SVGAGI. Trimming removed 8 bases from V and 1 base from J, with 11 bases in between. CDR3 DNA sequence: TGTGCCAGCCAGTCGGGACTGAACACCGGGGAGCTGTTTTTT. Translating it yields CASQSGLNTGELFF.